This passage covers 31 T cell receptor beta chains from one sample sequenced in a study of T-cell memory formation after mild COVID-19. One entry per CDR3 protein, called by TCRdb with MiXCR from the 5' RACE reads. This sample carries tens of thousands of distinct CDR3 sequences, about an eighth of them seen once, and the ten largest clones take under 30%. The specimen sequenced was PBMCs or a T cell subset sorted from them (not recorded which). These receptor sequences come from a man between 18 and 29 years old who had mild COVID-19 (a few samples of this study predate the infection). Cell type and time point are not known.

The table lists this clonotype with a few counts. The rearrangement links TRBV7-9 to TRBJ2-3, with D unclear. CDR1 is SEHNR, CDR2 FQNEAQ, per germline (reference sequence). The CDR3 has 15 amino acids. The V end was cut by 8 bases, the J end by 3 bases, with 18 bases between. The CDR3 nucleotides are TGTGCCAGCTTCCCGACGGGTTTTAGGACAGATACGCAGTATTTT. Translation: CASFPTGFRTDTQYF.

This clonotype was counted ten times or more. This CDR3 is CSAGGPRYGYTF. DNA for the CDR3: TGCAGTGCAGGAGGACCGCGCTATGGCTACACCTTC. The chain uses TRBV20-1 and TRBJ1-2; no reliable D call. V lost 6 bases, J lost 4 bases, and 12 bases lay in between. Germline CDR1 is DFQATT and CDR2 is SNEGSKA (reference sequence). CDR3 length equals 12 residues.

This clonotype showed up many times. The chain joins TRBV15 to TRBJ1-5; D perhaps matches TRBD1 (6 bases). The germline V and J ends were trimmed by 0 bases and 4 bases, with 13 bases remaining between them. This CDR3 spans 16 amino acids. Germline CDR1 reads LNHNV; CDR2 reads YYDKDF (reference sequence). The CDR3 sequence is CATSREGGRGNQPQHF. The CDR3 DNA follows: TGTGCCACCAGCAGAGAGGGGGGCAGGGGAAATCAGCCCCAGCATTTT.

This clonotype was counted ten times or more. The gene calls are TRBV5-4 and TRBJ2-1; no firm D call. Germline V CDR1 and CDR2: SGHNT, YYREEE (reference sequence). Deletions cut 3 bases from V and 12 bases from J, with 16 bases between. The CDR3 covers 13 residues. Written as DNA, the CDR3 is TGTGCCAGCAGCTCCTATGAGGCGTTTGGGCAGTTCTTC. This encodes CASSSYEAFGQFF.

This clonotype has at least ten counts. The chain recombines TRBV6-4 with TRBJ2-3; D may be TRBD1 (6 bases). The CDR3 has 15 residues. V was pared by 3 bases and J by 4 bases, with 14 bases between. The germline V gene has CDR1 MRHNA and CDR2 SNTAGT. CDR3 in DNA: TGTGCCAGCAGTGAATTACCAGGGGAACCAGATACGCAGTATTTT. It yields the protein CASSELPGEPDTQYF.

This clonotype was recorded many times. The chain carries TRBV20-1 and TRBJ2-2, with 7 positions matching TRBD1. This CDR3 spans 14 amino acids. Looked up from germline, CDR1 is DFQATT and CDR2 is SNEGSKA (reference sequence). V was clipped by 0 bases and J by 4 bases; unmatched bases: 2. In nucleotides, the CDR3 is TGCAGTGCTAGAGAAGAGGGGGCCACCGGGGAGCTGTTTTTT. Translated: CSAREEGATGELFF.

This clonotype came up many times. The J gene is TRBJ2-1, the V gene TRBV20-1; 7 positions agree with TRBD2. Germline V gene sequence: CDR1 DFQATT, CDR2 SNEGSKA (reference sequence). J was trimmed by 8 bases and V by 2 bases; bases with no gene match: 18. This CDR3 comprises 17 residues. CDR3 region: CSARPPLLAKRVHEQFF. For the CDR3, the DNA is TGCAGTGCTAGACCCCCCCTACTAGCGAAGAGGGTCCATGAGCAGTTCTTC.

The chain couples TRBV5-1 to TRBJ2-1, with 7 bases matching TRBD1. Germline CDR1 SGHRS, CDR2 YFSETQ. V was pared by 4 bases and J by 6 bases, with 7 bases of the junction left unmatched. The length of the CDR3 is 14 residues. Written as DNA, the CDR3 is TGCGCCAGCAGCCTAGGGGCAGGGGGCAATGAGCAGTTCTTC. Its protein product is CASSLGAGGNEQFF.

This clonotype has ten or more counts. This sequence joins TRBV2 and TRBJ2-7; TRBD1 matches at 7 bases. This CDR3 is built from 11 residues. Germline CDR1 and CDR2: SNHLY and FYNNEI. V lost 7 bases and J lost 12; bases outside the gene matches: 9. The CDR3 loop reads CASTMGDSLYV. In nucleotides, the CDR3 is TGTGCCAGCACCATGGGGGACAGCCTGTACGTC.

At least ten counts were recorded for this clonotype. This rearrangement joins TRBV5-4 to TRBJ2-2, with TRBD2 identical over 14 bases. The germline gives CDR1 SGHNT, CDR2 YYREEE (reference sequence). This CDR3 region has 17 residues. With V trimmed by 4 bases and J by 1 base, 3 bases remained unmatched. CDR3 DNA sequence: TGTGCCAGCAGCCCCGGACTAGCGGGGGGGAACACCGGGGAGCTGTTTTTT. Translating it yields CASSPGLAGGNTGELFF.

This clonotype was recorded many times. The chain links TRBV21-1 to TRBJ2-7; the tabulated D call, TRBD1, remains unverified against the DNA. TRBV21-1 is termed a pseudogene. The CDR3 has 12 residues. The DNA for the CDR3 is TGTGCCAGCAGCAAGACAGGGAACGAGCAGTACGTC. Its translation: CASSKTGNEQYV.

This clonotype was seen ten or more times. The chain carries TRBV19 and TRBJ1-2, with 8 bases aligning to TRBD1. The CDR3 contains 13 residues. Per the germline V gene, CDR1 is LNHDA and CDR2 is SQIVND (reference sequence). The V gene end was trimmed by 9 bases and the J gene end by 4 bases; junction bases not matched to a gene: 7. In nucleotides, the CDR3 is TGTGCCAGCCTCAGGGGGCTGGGCTATGGCTACACCTTC. Translated: CASLRGLGYGYTF.

Sample share makes this clonotype medium-sized. This rearrangement joins TRBV10-3 to TRBJ2-7; D ambiguous. V shed 6 bases and J shed 3 bases, with 15 bases lying between them. Germline CDR1 is ENHRY and CDR2 is SYGVKD. CDR3 size: 14 residues. The CDR3 nucleotides read TGTGCCATCAGATCTGGAGTTGCCGGCTACGAGCAGTACGTC. It specifies CAIRSGVAGYEQYV.

This clonotype was picked up many times. The V call is TRBV6-6, the J call TRBJ1-2; D gene ambiguous. The CDR3 contains 15 residues. Germline V CDR1 and CDR2: MNHNY, SVGAGI (reference sequence). Trimming shortened V by 6 bases and J by 4 bases, and 18 bases separated the two germline ends. The CDR3 spells CASSYLAKVFYGYTF. CDR3 DNA sequence: TGTGCCAGCAGCTATTTAGCGAAGGTGTTCTATGGCTACACCTTC.

This clonotype was counted at least ten times. This chain uses TRBV5-1 with TRBJ1-3, with D unclear. Trimming removed 3 bases at V and 0 bases at J, with 7 bases between. The CDR3 covers 14 residues. Germline CDR1 SGHRS, CDR2 YFSETQ. The CDR3 here is CASSSRSSGNTIYF. DNA of the CDR3: TGCGCCAGCAGCTCCCGGTCCTCTGGAAACACCATATATTTT.

This clonotype appeared a few times. The chain employs TRBV12-3 or TRBV12-4 and TRBJ1-1; possible D gene TRBD1, 5 bases. V gave up 1 base and J gave up 5 bases, with 11 bases separating them. CDR3 length: 14 amino acids. The CDR3: CASSLEGEVTEAFF. The CDR3 DNA follows: TGTGCCAGCAGTTTAGAAGGGGAGGTGACTGAAGCTTTCTTT.

A few counts support this clonotype. The chain employs TRBV5-1 and TRBJ2-1; a weak D match, TRBD1 (5 bases). In germline, CDR1 is SGHRS, CDR2 YFSETQ. CDR3 length: 16 amino acids. Trimming stripped 2 bases from V and 2 bases from J, with 14 bases between. The CDR3 bases are TGCGCCAGCAGCTTAGACAGCCGTACCCCCTACAATGAGCAGTTCTTC. Translating gives CASSLDSRTPYNEQFF. Full variable domain (rest looked up from reference TRBV5-1 and TRBJ2-1): KAGVTQTPRYLIKTRGQQVTLSCSPISGHRSVSWYQQTPGQGLQFLFEYFSETQRNKGNFPGRFSGRQFSNSRSEMNVSTLELGDSALYLCASSLDSRTPYNEQFFGPGTRLTVL.

This clonotype has a count of ten or more. The genes are TRBV7-3 and TRBJ2-1; D is perhaps TRBD2 (7 bases). The CDR3 is made up of 17 amino acids. Trimming removed 5 bases from V and 1 base from J, with 18 bases in between. CDR1 is SGHTA, CDR2 FQGTGA, per germline. The CDR3: CASSPFWGGLSYNEQFF. The CDR3 nucleotides read TGTGCCAGCAGCCCTTTTTGGGGGGGGCTGTCCTACAATGAGCAGTTCTTC.

This clonotype came up many times. Written as DNA, the CDR3 is TGTGCCAGCAGCTTAGCGACAGGCAATCAGCCCCAGCATTTT. Its protein is CASSLATGNQPQHF. This rearrangement joins TRBV7-9 to TRBJ1-5, with D perhaps TRBD1 (5 bases). The CDR3 covers 14 residues. Trimming removed 0 bases from V and 2 bases from J, with 5 bases in between. Germline V gene data show CDR1 as SEHNR and CDR2 as FQNEAQ (reference sequence).

A word on this clonotype: A much larger clone differs by one base, so this may be a read error. This chain connects TRBV27 to TRBJ2-5; D remains unclear. Trimming removed 11 bases from V and 5 bases from J, with 12 bases in between. The V gene's germline CDR1 is MNHEY and CDR2 SMNVEV (reference sequence). This CDR3 has 11 residues. The CDR3 sequence is CAFRLPETQYF. Here the CDR3 DNA reads TGTGCCTTCCGGCTCCCGGAGACCCAGTACTTC.

This clonotype was counted at least ten times. The chain joins TRBV29-1 to TRBJ2-1; 9 bases are a match to TRBD1. The germline V gene has CDR1 SQVTM and CDR2 ANQGSEA. The CDR3 covers 12 residues. V lost 6 bases, J lost 11 bases, and 8 bases stayed unmatched. The CDR3 DNA reads TGCAGCGTACACACAGGGGGCCCCCAGCAGTTCTTC. It is translated as CSVHTGGPQQFF.

Ten or more counts support this clonotype. V gene TRBV27 combines with J gene TRBJ2-3; 8 bases are shared with TRBD2. This CDR3 is built from 15 residues. CDR1 and CDR2 from the germline V gene are MNHEY and SMNVEV (reference sequence). V was clipped by 8 bases and J by 4 bases; unmatched bases: 11. The CDR3 DNA is TGTGCCAGCTCACCCGGGGGGGGCCTGGCAGATACGCAGTATTTT. This translates into CASSPGGGLADTQYF.

This clonotype was seen more than once but under ten times. This chain joins TRBV2 and TRBJ1-6; D is possibly TRBD1 (6 bases). The germline gives CDR1 SNHLY, CDR2 FYNNEI. Trimming shortened V by 6 bases and J by 7 bases, and 13 bases separated the two germline ends. CDR3 size: 14 residues. The CDR3 DNA sequence: TGTGCCAGCAGGGCCAGGGGTGGGAATTCACCCCTCCACTTT. Its protein product is CASRARGGNSPLHF.

Ten or more counts support this clonotype. The chain employs TRBV3-1 and TRBJ2-3; D is undetermined. The germline V gene has CDR1 LGHDT and CDR2 YNNKEL (reference sequence). Trimming cost V 1 base and J 7 bases, with 6 bases left between them. The CDR3 is 12 residues long. DNA of the CDR3: TGTGCCAGCAGCCAAGGAGTGAATACGCAGTATTTT. It yields the protein CASSQGVNTQYF.

The sample holds many counts of this clonotype. This chain uses TRBV7-2 with TRBJ2-5, with TRBD1 identical over 11 bases. With 5 bases clipped from V and 2 bases from J, the junction kept 1 base outside the gene matches. The CDR3 contains 14 residues. From germline, CDR1 is SGHTA and CDR2 FQGNSA. CDR3 in DNA: TGTGCCAGCAGCCGGGACAGGGGGCAAGAGACCCAGTACTTC. Its protein product is CASSRDRGQETQYF.

This clonotype was detected many times. V is TRBV20-1 and J is TRBJ2-5; TRBD2 aligns across 8 bases. The V and J ends lost 1 base and 6 bases, in that order; junction bases with no gene match: 4. CDR1 is DFQATT and CDR2 is SNEGSKA in the germline V gene (reference sequence). The CDR3 sequence is 13 residues long. Here the CDR3 reads CSARAAGAKTQYF. In DNA, the CDR3 is TGCAGTGCTAGAGCAGCGGGGGCCAAGACCCAGTACTTC.

This clonotype was seen repeatedly, ten times or more. The genes are TRBV7-2 and TRBJ2-5, with 7 bases aligning to TRBD2. Looked up from germline, CDR1 is SGHTA and CDR2 is FQGNSA. The CDR3 runs to 17 residues. The V segment lost 5 bases and the J segment 5 bases; nucleotides outside the gene matches: 17. DNA for the CDR3: TGTGCCAGCAGCCGGATGTTGTTGACGGGGGGAGGGGAGACCCAGTACTTC. This codes for CASSRMLLTGGGETQYF.

This clonotype was seen many times. V and J are TRBV2 and TRBJ2-1; a possible D gene is TRBD1 (6 bases). The V end lost 0 bases, the J end lost 9 bases, and 9 bases lay between the germline ends. Germline V gene sequence: CDR1 SNHLY, CDR2 FYNNEI. The CDR3 has 13 residues. CDR3 residues: CASSEAGAGEQFF. The CDR3 DNA follows: TGTGCCAGCAGTGAAGCGGGGGCAGGTGAGCAGTTCTTC.

This clonotype was recorded many times. The chain joins TRBV4-2 to TRBJ2-3; TRBD2 aligns across 8 bases. CDR3 length: 16 amino acids. V was clipped by 0 bases and J by 4 bases; unmatched bases: 6. CDR1 is LGHNA, CDR2 YNFKEQ, per germline. This chain's CDR3 is CASSQDQGLGADTQYF. The CDR3, as DNA: TGTGCCAGCAGCCAAGATCAGGGACTAGGCGCAGATACGCAGTATTTT.

This clonotype was recorded a few times. This chain links TRBV16 with TRBJ1-2; 8 bases agree with TRBD1. The germline V gene has CDR1 KGHSY and CDR2 FQNENV. Trimming took 4 bases from V and 5 from J; bases not matched to a gene: 6. The CDR3 has 14 amino acids. The CDR3 coding sequence is TGTGCCAGCAGCCTCGACAGGGGAGGGTATGGCTACACCTTC. Amino acid sequence: CASSLDRGGYGYTF.

This clonotype was seen repeatedly, ten times or more. The chain carries TRBV15 and TRBJ2-3; possibly TRBD2 for D (5 bases). The CDR3 totals 13 residues. V lost 8 bases to trimming and J lost 1 base, with 10 bases between them. The germline V gene has CDR1 LNHNV and CDR2 YYDKDF (reference sequence). The CDR3 region is CATRWRGTDTQYF. The DNA of the CDR3 is TGTGCCACCCGGTGGCGGGGCACAGATACGCAGTATTTT. Full variable domain (missing parts from reference TRBV15 and TRBJ2-3): DAMVIQNPRYQVTQFGKPVTLSCSQTLNHNVMYWYQQKSSQAPKLLFHYYDKDFNNEADTPDNFQSRRPNTSFCFLDIRSPGLGDTAMYLCATRWRGTDTQYFGPGTRLTVL.